One and the same sample provided the 18 T cell receptor beta chains below, sequenced in a study of T-cell reconstitution after alpha-beta-depleted transplantation in children (dated by TCRdb to about 2016). Libraries were constructed by PCR. Reads for this sample came from an Illumina HiSeq 2500. To normalize quantification of the TCRbeta repertoire, the TCR libraries were built with molecular barcoding that relied on unique molecular identifiers. TCRdb ran its own pipeline on the public reads, namely fastp trimming at Q25 and MiXCR clone calling, and kept in-frame beta chains. For every CDR3 protein sequence, its rows merge into one entry that carries the most common genes and DNA. The sample table holds approximately 270,000 distinct CDR3 sequences, of which roughly a quarter were seen once. About 4.8% of the sample is in the top ten clones. The treatment or condition label here, explained by the study, means: allogeneic hematopoietic cell transplantation with graft depleted of TCRalphabeta T cells and CD19 B cells.

Sequencing was performed on PBMCs, mostly from graft donor cells, taken 360 days after TCRalphabeta/CD19-depleted stem cell transplant. These receptors were taken from a female patient aged 2-9 years who had a stem cell transplant for congenital amegakaryocytic thrombocytopenia, so the T cells may come from the graft donor.

The chain joins TRBV4-1 to TRBJ2-3; unclear D gene. Deletions cut 1 base from V and 4 bases from J, with 3 bases between. CDR1 is MGHRA and CDR2 is YSYEKL in the germline V gene. This CDR3 spans 12 amino acids. Here the CDR3 DNA reads TGCGCCAGCAGCCAAGCCCCAGATACGCAGTATTTT. Translation: CASSQAPDTQYF.

This clonotype appeared a few times. This chain links TRBV5-6 with TRBJ2-3; a possible D gene is TRBD1 (5 bases). Trimming shortened V by 4 bases and J by 4 bases, and 19 bases separated the two germline ends. The germline gives CDR1 SGHDT, CDR2 YYEEEE. This CDR3 has 16 residues. The CDR3 sequence: CASSRDQGAGPDTQYF. The CDR3 DNA reads as TGTGCCAGCAGCAGAGACCAGGGTGCCGGACCAGATACGCAGTATTTT.

In this sample, this clonotype turned up a few times. The gene calls are TRBV10-3 and TRBJ1-1; D not certain. Trimming removed 2 bases at V and 5 bases at J, with 12 bases between. This CDR3 has 14 residues. CDR1 and CDR2 (germline): ENHRY, SYGVKD. The CDR3 here is CAISEGYLGTEAFF. CDR3 coding DNA: TGTGCCATCAGTGAGGGTTACCTGGGGACTGAAGCTTTCTTT.

The rearrangement links TRBV20-1 to TRBJ2-3; TRBD2 agrees at 12 bases. Germline CDR1 and CDR2: DFQATT and SNEGSKA (reference sequence). V lost 5 bases and J lost 2; bases outside the gene matches: 2. The length of the CDR3 is 14 residues. CDR3 sequence (DNA): TGCAGTGCTGGGACTAGCGGGTACACAGATACGCAGTATTTT. Its protein product is CSAGTSGYTDTQYF.

There are a few counts of this clonotype. This chain links TRBV12-3 or TRBV12-4 with TRBJ2-7, with D possibly TRBD2 on 7 matching bases. Trimming shortened V by 3 bases and J by 6 bases, and 18 bases separated the two germline ends. The CDR3 has 15 residues. The CDR3 loop reads CASSFLTGGPREQYF. CDR3 in DNA: TGTGCCAGCAGTTTTTTGACGGGGGGCCCCCGCGAGCAGTACTTC.

The chain recombines TRBV7-9 with TRBJ2-3; no firm D call. Looked up from germline, CDR1 is SEHNR and CDR2 is FQNEAQ (reference sequence). V was clipped by 5 bases and J by 2 bases, with 11 bases between them. The CDR3 is made up of 14 amino acids. The DNA for the CDR3 is TGTGCCAGCAGCCCTATTGATAACACAGATACGCAGTATTTT. Its translation: CASSPIDNTDTQYF.

The rearrangement joins TRBV3-1 to TRBJ1-3; D not certain. The CDR3 spans 18 residues. Trimming pared 8 bases from V and 0 bases from J, leaving 23 bases between. Per germline, CDR1 LGHDT and CDR2 YNNKEL (reference sequence). The CDR3 here is CASAESFLGGTSGNTIYF. Here the CDR3 DNA reads TGTGCCAGCGCCGAGAGCTTTCTCGGTGGTACCTCTGGAAACACCATATATTTT.

This clonotype appeared a few times. J is TRBJ2-7 and V is TRBV5-1; the match to TRBD1 covers 7 bases. V lost 4 bases to trimming and J lost 4 bases; unmatched junction nucleotides: 11. The CDR3 contains 15 residues. The germline gives CDR1 SGHRS, CDR2 YFSETQ. The CDR3 loop is CASSIRTGDTYEQYF. DNA for the CDR3: TGCGCCAGCAGCATCCGGACAGGTGACACATACGAGCAGTACTTC.

This clonotype appeared many times. V and J are TRBV12-3 or TRBV12-4 and TRBJ2-3; perhaps TRBD2 as D (6 bases). This CDR3 comprises 18 residues. The V end lost 2 bases, the J end lost 3 bases, and 21 bases lay between the germline ends. The CDR3 nucleotides are TGTGCCAGCAGTTTAATGTGGGGCGGGGCCAAGAGGACAGATACGCAGTATTTT. Encoded protein: CASSLMWGGAKRTDTQYF.

This clonotype was seen only a few times. The chain recombines TRBV4-1 with TRBJ2-7; a weak D match, TRBD1 (5 bases). Looked up from germline, CDR1 is MGHRA and CDR2 is YSYEKL. CDR3 length: 13 residues. V was cut by 1 base and J by 6 bases, with 10 bases left in between. CDR3 coding DNA: TGCGCCAGCAGCCAAGTACAGGTCGCCGAGCAGTACTTC. Protein product: CASSQVQVAEQYF.

This chain joins TRBV27 and TRBJ2-7, with a tentative D call TRBD2 (5 bases). The CDR3 extends over 12 amino acids. Looked up from germline, CDR1 is MNHEY and CDR2 is SMNVEV (reference sequence). Trimming pared 2 bases from V and 5 bases from J, leaving 7 bases between. The chain's CDR3 is CASSLGGHEQYF. CDR3 coding DNA: TGTGCCAGCAGTTTAGGAGGCCACGAGCAGTACTTC.

A few counts support this clonotype. V and J are TRBV20-1 and TRBJ2-1; D is undetermined. The CDR3 totals 13 residues. V lost 4 bases and J 6 bases, leaving 13 bases between the germline ends. Germline V gene sequence: CDR1 DFQATT, CDR2 SNEGSKA (reference sequence). The CDR3 loop reads CSAMWMGSNEQFF. In nucleotides, the CDR3 is TGCAGTGCTATGTGGATGGGATCCAATGAGCAGTTCTTC.

V usage is TRBV5-1 and J usage is TRBJ2-1; D gene uncertain. CDR1 SGHRS and CDR2 YFSETQ come from the germline V gene. The CDR3 extends over 13 amino acids. The V end was cut by 0 bases, the J end by 10 bases, with 11 bases between. CDR3 in amino acids: CASSLASAIEQFF. The DNA of the CDR3 is TGCGCCAGCAGCTTGGCATCGGCGATCGAGCAGTTCTTC.

The V gene is TRBV20-1, the J gene TRBJ2-7; tentative D call: TRBD2 (5 bases). Trimming took off 3 bases at V and 5 bases at J, with 11 bases between the two ends. CDR3 length: 12 amino acids. Germline values: CDR1 DFQATT, CDR2 SNEGSKA (reference sequence). The CDR3, as DNA: TGCAGTGCTAGGGACTCCCCTGACGAGCAGTACTTC. Translating gives CSARDSPDEQYF.

This clonotype has just a few counts. The V call is TRBV12-3 or TRBV12-4, the J call TRBJ1-1, with 9 positions matching TRBD1. CDR3 length equals 14 residues. Trimming at V came to 3 bases and at J to 2 bases, leaving 1 base not matched to a gene. CDR3 residues: CASSFTGGNTEAFF. The CDR3 nucleotides read TGTGCCAGCAGTTTTACAGGGGGCAACACTGAAGCTTTCTTT.

This sequence joins TRBV12-3 or TRBV12-4 and TRBJ1-1; D remains unclear. V gave up 4 bases and J gave up 1 base, with 7 bases separating them. This CDR3 spans 13 amino acids. CDR3 bases: TGTGCCAGCAGTTGGAGTGGGAACACTGAAGCTTTCTTT. This translates into CASSWSGNTEAFF.

This clonotype was seen more than once but under ten times. J is TRBJ2-3 and V is TRBV20-1, with TRBD2 as a possible D gene (6 bases). V gave up 4 bases and J gave up 1 base, with 18 bases separating them. The CDR3 extends over 16 amino acids. Germline lookup yields CDR1 DFQATT and CDR2 SNEGSKA (reference sequence). The CDR3 DNA follows: TGCAGTGCTATCTCGGGGAGGCAAGAACGCACAGATACGCAGTATTTT. Its translation is CSAISGRQERTDTQYF.

This rearrangement joins TRBV7-8 to TRBJ1-2, with a weak D call TRBD1 (6 bases). The CDR3 has 12 residues. Germline V CDR1 and CDR2: SGHVS, FQNEAQ. The V end lost 3 bases, the J end lost 8 bases, and 10 bases lay between the germline ends. CDR3 protein: CASSFGGGGYTF. CDR3 sequence (DNA): TGTGCCAGCAGCTTCGGTGGGGGCGGCTACACCTTC.